This TCR beta chain is drawn from a study of blood T cells in healthy people across ages. This clonotype was detected only a few times. Trimming cost V 3 bases and J 4 bases; bases outside gene matches: 4. The CDR3 loop spans 14 amino acids. Sample-barcoded 5' priming and a J-beta primer mix drove a second PCR of roughly 6 to 12 cycles. TCRdb reprocessed the 5' RACE reads with MiXCR, giving one entry per CDR3 protein. The data hold 1.2 million to 1.5 million distinct CDR3 sequences, with 59% observed a single time. The TCR originated in a man younger than 35 in good health. Sequences were obtained from blood. The rearrangement links TRBV12-3 or TRBV12-4 to TRBJ1-2; 8 bases align to TRBD1. The CDR3 spells CASSFQGAGYGYTF. CDR3 bases: TGTGCCAGCAGTTTCCAGGGGGCGGGCTATGGCTACACCTTC.